These T cell receptor beta chains were read from a single sample in a study of regulatory T cells in long-lasting Graves disease. From the multiplex PCR reads, TCRdb called clonotypes with MiXCR, one entry per CDR3 protein. The data hold fewer than 550,000 distinct CDR3 sequences, with roughly 21% observed a single time. Specimen: peripheral blood mononuclear cells (PBMCs), collected when the disease was refractory, from a patient treated with antithyroid drugs. All receptors derive from a female donor with Graves disease. Each CDR3 is given with its conserved first and last residue. The order of the fields is CDR3 protein, CDR3 DNA, D gene, V gene, J gene, CDR3 length, clone size. A D gene is named only where the DNA matches it firmly. Clone size, where shown, is once, few, many, or a class for clones that have expanded.

CDR3 protein: CASSYWPKRQPQHF
CDR3 DNA: TGTGCCAGCAGTTACTGGCCAAAGCGCCAGCCCCAGCATTTT
D gene: -
V gene: TRBV6-2/TRBV6-3
J gene: TRBJ1-5
CDR3 length: 14
clone size: -

CDR3 protein: CASSLLRTVGLEAFF
CDR3 DNA: TGTGCCAGCAGCTTATTGCGGACAGTAGGTCTGGAAGCTTTCTTT
D gene: -
V gene: TRBV11-2
J gene: TRBJ1-1
CDR3 length: 15
clone size: many

CDR3 protein: CASSSTGSTNTEAFF
CDR3 DNA: TGTGCCAGCAGCTCAACAGGGTCTACGAACACTGAAGCTTTCTTT
D gene: -
V gene: TRBV7-2
J gene: TRBJ1-1
CDR3 length: 15
clone size: -

CDR3 protein: CASSPGFRGTNEKLSF
CDR3 DNA: TGTGCCAGTAGTCCAGGTTTCAGGGGAACTAATGAAAAACTGTCTTTT
D gene: -
V gene: TRBV19
J gene: TRBJ1-4
CDR3 length: 16
clone size: -

CDR3 protein: CASSSEAGMNTEAFF
CDR3 DNA: TGTGCCAGCAGTTCCGAAGCCGGGATGAACACTGAAGCTTTCTTT
D gene: -
V gene: TRBV28
J gene: TRBJ1-1
CDR3 length: 15
clone size: many

CDR3 protein: CASSLGWATQETQYF
CDR3 DNA: TGTGCCAGCAGCTTAGGGTGGGCAACCCAAGAGACCCAGTACTTC
D gene: -
V gene: TRBV7-9
J gene: TRBJ2-5
CDR3 length: 15
clone size: many

CDR3 protein: CASSRIGGRGYGYTF
CDR3 DNA: TGCGCCAGCAGCCGAATCGGGGGACGTGGTTATGGCTACACCTTC
D gene: -
V gene: TRBV4-1
J gene: TRBJ1-2
CDR3 length: 15
clone size: -

CDR3 protein: CSARDDRKAYEQYF
CDR3 DNA: TGCAGTGCTAGAGATGACAGGAAGGCCTACGAGCAGTACTTC
D gene: -
V gene: TRBV20-1
J gene: TRBJ2-7
CDR3 length: 14
clone size: -

CDR3 protein: CASSQGLQGYEQYF
CDR3 DNA: TGCGCCAGCAGCCAAGGTTTACAGGGGTACGAGCAGTACTTC
D gene: TRBD1
V gene: TRBV4-1
J gene: TRBJ2-7
CDR3 length: 14
clone size: -

CDR3 protein: CASSTTGGDRETQYF
CDR3 DNA: TGTGCCAGCAGTACCACAGGGGGGGATAGAGAGACCCAGTACTTC
D gene: -
V gene: TRBV28
J gene: TRBJ2-5
CDR3 length: 15
clone size: many

CDR3 protein: CASSRTLLAGGPYEQYF
CDR3 DNA: TGTGCCAGCAGCCGGACCTTACTAGCGGGAGGCCCCTACGAGCAGTACTTC
D gene: TRBD2
V gene: TRBV28
J gene: TRBJ2-7
CDR3 length: 17
clone size: many

CDR3 protein: CASSRGAYEQYF
CDR3 DNA: TGTGCCAGCAGCCGGGGGGCCTACGAGCAGTACTTC
D gene: TRBD2
V gene: TRBV13
J gene: TRBJ2-7
CDR3 length: 12
clone size: -

CDR3 protein: CSARAPVGDEPYF
CDR3 DNA: TGCAGTGCTAGAGCTCCAGTGGGAGACGAGCCGTACTTC
D gene: -
V gene: TRBV20-1
J gene: TRBJ2-7
CDR3 length: 13
clone size: few

CDR3 protein: CASTSLAGGETNEKLFF
CDR3 DNA: TGCGCCAGCACCTCCCTGGCGGGGGGGGAAACTAATGAAAAACTGTTTTTT
D gene: -
V gene: TRBV4-1
J gene: TRBJ1-4
CDR3 length: 17
clone size: -

CDR3 protein: CSARRMNTEAFF
CDR3 DNA: TGCAGTGCTAGAAGGATGAACACTGAAGCTTTCTTT
D gene: -
V gene: TRBV20-1
J gene: TRBJ1-1
CDR3 length: 12
clone size: -

CDR3 protein: CASSFGGAANEKLFF
CDR3 DNA: TGCGCCAGCAGCTTTGGGGGGGCTGCTAATGAAAAACTGTTTTTT
D gene: -
V gene: TRBV5-1
J gene: TRBJ1-4
CDR3 length: 15
clone size: many

CDR3 protein: CASSLFGESYEQYF
CDR3 DNA: TGCGCCAGCAGCTTGTTTGGAGAATCCTACGAGCAGTACTTC
D gene: -
V gene: TRBV5-1
J gene: TRBJ2-7
CDR3 length: 14
clone size: -

CDR3 protein: CASRPGAWNTGELFF
CDR3 DNA: TGTGCCAGCAGGCCAGGGGCATGGAACACCGGGGAGCTGTTTTTT
D gene: -
V gene: TRBV11-2
J gene: TRBJ2-2
CDR3 length: 15
clone size: -

CDR3 protein: CASSDSILRGNTEAFF
CDR3 DNA: TGTGCCAGCAGTGACTCGATTTTGAGGGGGAACACTGAAGCTTTCTTT
D gene: -
V gene: TRBV6-4
J gene: TRBJ1-1
CDR3 length: 16
clone size: -

CDR3 protein: CASSYSIQGSSPLHF
CDR3 DNA: TGTGCCAGCAGTTACTCGATACAGGGGAGTTCACCCCTCCACTTT
D gene: TRBD1
V gene: TRBV6-2/TRBV6-3
J gene: TRBJ1-6
CDR3 length: 15
clone size: many

CDR3 protein: CASSVDNEDTEAFF
CDR3 DNA: TGTGCCAGCAGCGTAGATAATGAGGACACTGAAGCTTTCTTT
D gene: -
V gene: TRBV9
J gene: TRBJ1-1
CDR3 length: 14
clone size: -

CDR3 protein: CAWSVSAGAYF
CDR3 DNA: TGTGCCTGGAGTGTTTCGGCGGGGGCGTACTTC
D gene: -
V gene: TRBV30
J gene: TRBJ2-4
CDR3 length: 11
clone size: -

CDR3 protein: CASSFATDAYEQYF
CDR3 DNA: TGTGCCAGCAGTTTCGCGACTGACGCCTACGAGCAGTACTTC
D gene: -
V gene: TRBV12-3/TRBV12-4
J gene: TRBJ2-7
CDR3 length: 14
clone size: many

CDR3 protein: CASRSGILSNYGYTF
CDR3 DNA: TGTGCCAGCAGGTCAGGGATTCTCTCAAACTATGGCTACACCTTC
D gene: -
V gene: TRBV12-3/TRBV12-4
J gene: TRBJ1-2
CDR3 length: 15
clone size: many

CDR3 protein: CASSLPRFDPESEKLFF
CDR3 DNA: TGTGCCAGCAGTCTCCCCCGGTTTGATCCCGAGAGTGAAAAACTGTTTTTT
D gene: -
V gene: TRBV28
J gene: TRBJ1-4
CDR3 length: 17
clone size: many

CDR3 protein: CASSSAGGQRTPYEQYF
CDR3 DNA: TGTGCCAGCAGTTCAGCGGGAGGGCAAAGAACCCCCTACGAGCAGTACTTC
D gene: TRBD2
V gene: TRBV28
J gene: TRBJ2-7
CDR3 length: 17
clone size: -

CDR3 protein: CASSSLAGGGTGELFF
CDR3 DNA: TGTGCCAGCAGCTCCCTAGCGGGAGGGGGCACCGGGGAGCTGTTTTTT
D gene: TRBD2
V gene: TRBV7-9
J gene: TRBJ2-2
CDR3 length: 16
clone size: -

CDR3 protein: CASSPGGGGAEAFF
CDR3 DNA: TGTGCCAGCAGCCCGGGGGGGGGAGGCGCTGAAGCTTTCTTT
D gene: -
V gene: TRBV6-1
J gene: TRBJ1-1
CDR3 length: 14
clone size: many

CDR3 protein: CASSWDENTEAFF
CDR3 DNA: TGTGCCAGCAGCTGGGACGAGAACACTGAAGCTTTCTTT
D gene: -
V gene: TRBV7-9
J gene: TRBJ1-1
CDR3 length: 13
clone size: -

CDR3 protein: CASSLEGGRRDTQYF
CDR3 DNA: TGCGCCAGCAGCTTGGAAGGCGGGAGGCGGGATACGCAGTATTTT
D gene: TRBD2
V gene: TRBV5-1
J gene: TRBJ2-3
CDR3 length: 15
clone size: -

CDR3 protein: CASSSDGAKNIQYF
CDR3 DNA: TGTGCCAGCAGCTCCGACGGAGCCAAAAACATTCAGTACTTC
D gene: -
V gene: TRBV7-2
J gene: TRBJ2-4
CDR3 length: 14
clone size: few

CDR3 protein: CSVDTGVSEAFF
CDR3 DNA: TGCAGCGTTGATACCGGGGTTAGTGAAGCTTTCTTT
D gene: -
V gene: TRBV29-1
J gene: TRBJ1-1
CDR3 length: 12
clone size: -